This T cell receptor beta chain is drawn from a study of Graves' ophthalmopathy and Graves' hyperthyroidism. Additional autoimmune diseases, uncontrolled infections, pregnancy or lactation disqualified patients. Amplified material comprised TCR beta CDR3 regions derived from RNA transcripts. Second-round multiplex PCR came after a first-round RT-PCR that employed HTBI primers. MiXCR was run by TCRdb on the multiplex PCR reads, yielding one entry per CDR3 protein. Counted here are some 1.1 million distinct CDR3 sequences, about two fifths occurring once; the ten biggest clones make up 8.5% to 14%. Germline V gives CDR1 SGHNT, CDR2 YYREEE (reference sequence). CDR3 length: 14 residues. V was trimmed by 3 bases and J by 3 bases, leaving 12 bases between them. Study conclusions and caveats: Blood samples also showed most expanded thyroid clonotypes exceeding 0.001 frequency.

Turning to this clonotype: Its target is unknown.

The clonotype was recovered from an adult man with Graves' hyperthyroidism. The sample taken for sequencing was peripheral blood or thyroid tissue (not recorded which). The chain carries TRBV5-4 and TRBJ1-1; D uncertain. The CDR3 sequence: CASSSKGVDTEAFF. The CDR3 DNA sequence: TGTGCCAGCAGCTCGAAAGGTGTGGACACTGAAGCTTTCTTT.